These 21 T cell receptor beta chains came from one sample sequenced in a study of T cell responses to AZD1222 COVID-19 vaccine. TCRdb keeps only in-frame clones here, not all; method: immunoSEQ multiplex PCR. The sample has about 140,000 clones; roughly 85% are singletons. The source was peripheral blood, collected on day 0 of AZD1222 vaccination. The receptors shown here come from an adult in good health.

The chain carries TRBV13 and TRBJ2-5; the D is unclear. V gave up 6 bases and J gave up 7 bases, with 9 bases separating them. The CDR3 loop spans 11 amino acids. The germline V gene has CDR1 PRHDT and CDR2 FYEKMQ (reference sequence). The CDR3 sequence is CASSHSTTQYF. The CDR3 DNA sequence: TGTGCCAGCAGTCACTCAACGACCCAGTACTTC.

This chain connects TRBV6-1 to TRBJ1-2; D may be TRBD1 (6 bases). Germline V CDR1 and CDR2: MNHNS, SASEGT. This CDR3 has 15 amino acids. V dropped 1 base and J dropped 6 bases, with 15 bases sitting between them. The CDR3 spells CASSEGPRGRNGYTF. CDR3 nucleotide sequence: TGTGCCAGCAGTGAAGGGCCACGGGGGCGAAATGGCTACACCTTC.

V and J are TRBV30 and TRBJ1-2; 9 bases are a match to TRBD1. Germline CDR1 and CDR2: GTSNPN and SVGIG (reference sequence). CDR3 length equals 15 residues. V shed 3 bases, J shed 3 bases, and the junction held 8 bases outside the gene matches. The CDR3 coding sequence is TGTGCCTGGAGAGAGATTCGGACAGGGGACTATGGCTACACCTTC. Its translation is CAWREIRTGDYGYTF.

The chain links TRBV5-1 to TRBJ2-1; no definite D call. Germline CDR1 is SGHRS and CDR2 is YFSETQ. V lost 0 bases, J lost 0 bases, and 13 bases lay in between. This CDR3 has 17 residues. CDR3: CASSLEFWVSSYNEQFF. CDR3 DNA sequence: TGCGCCAGCAGCTTGGAATTCTGGGTAAGCTCCTACAATGAGCAGTTCTTC.

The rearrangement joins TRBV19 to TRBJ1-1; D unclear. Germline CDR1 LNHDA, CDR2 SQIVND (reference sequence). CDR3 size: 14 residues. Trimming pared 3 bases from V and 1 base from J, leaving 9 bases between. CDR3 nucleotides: TGTGCCAGTAGTATTGGCATGCCGAACACTGAAGCTTTCTTT. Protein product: CASSIGMPNTEAFF. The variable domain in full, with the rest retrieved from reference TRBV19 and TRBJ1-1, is DGGITQSPKYLFRKEGQNVTLSCEQNLNHDAMYWYRQDPGQGLRLIYYSQIVNDFQKGDIAEGYSVSREKKESFPLTVTSAQKNPTAFYLCASSIGMPNTEAFFGQGTRLTVV.

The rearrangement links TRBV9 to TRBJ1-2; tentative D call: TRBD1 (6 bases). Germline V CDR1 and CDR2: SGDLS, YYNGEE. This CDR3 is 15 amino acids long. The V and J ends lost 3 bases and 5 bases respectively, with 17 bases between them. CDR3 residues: CASSAAPGTQYGYTF. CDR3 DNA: TGTGCCAGCAGCGCGGCACCCGGGACACAATATGGCTACACCTTC. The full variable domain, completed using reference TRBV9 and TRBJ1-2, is DSGVTQTPKHLITATGQRVTLRCSPRSGDLSVYWYQQSLDQGLQFLIQYYNGEERAKGNILERFSAQQFPDLHSELNLSSLELGDSALYFCASSAAPGTQYGYTFGSGTRLTVV.

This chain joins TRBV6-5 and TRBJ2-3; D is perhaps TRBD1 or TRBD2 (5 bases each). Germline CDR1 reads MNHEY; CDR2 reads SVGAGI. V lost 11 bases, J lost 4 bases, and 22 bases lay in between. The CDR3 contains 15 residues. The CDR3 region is CAGRDLQTSADTQYF. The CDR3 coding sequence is TGTGCCGGCCGGGACCTACAAACATCGGCAGATACGCAGTATTTT.

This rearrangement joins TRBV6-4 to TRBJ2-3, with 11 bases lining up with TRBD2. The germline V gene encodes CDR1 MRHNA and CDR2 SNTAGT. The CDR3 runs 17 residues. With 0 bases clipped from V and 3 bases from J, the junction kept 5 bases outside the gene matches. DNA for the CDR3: TGTGCCAGCAGTGACTCCATAGCGGGAGGGCCTACAGATACGCAGTATTTT. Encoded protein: CASSDSIAGGPTDTQYF.

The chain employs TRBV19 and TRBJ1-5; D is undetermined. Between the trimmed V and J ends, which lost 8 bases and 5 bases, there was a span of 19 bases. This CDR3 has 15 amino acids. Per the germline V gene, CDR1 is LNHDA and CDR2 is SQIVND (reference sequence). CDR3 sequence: CASSRGNREDQPQHF. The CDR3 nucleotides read TGTGCCAGTTCACGCGGGAACAGAGAAGATCAGCCCCAGCATTTT.

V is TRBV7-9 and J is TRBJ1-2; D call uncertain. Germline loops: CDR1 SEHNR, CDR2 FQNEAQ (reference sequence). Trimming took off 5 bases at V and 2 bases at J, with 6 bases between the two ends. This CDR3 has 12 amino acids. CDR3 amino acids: CASSDGNYGYTF. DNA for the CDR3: TGTGCCAGCAGCGACGGAAACTATGGCTACACCTTC.

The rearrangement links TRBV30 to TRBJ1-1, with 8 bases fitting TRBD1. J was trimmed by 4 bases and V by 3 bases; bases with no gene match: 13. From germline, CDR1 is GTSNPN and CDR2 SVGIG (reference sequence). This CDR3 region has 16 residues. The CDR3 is CAWSLAGGWSSTEAFF. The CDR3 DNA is TGTGCCTGGAGCCTGGCAGGGGGCTGGTCGAGCACTGAAGCTTTCTTT.

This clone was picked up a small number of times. The CDR3 loop reads CASSLGQSADTGELFF. CDR3 coding DNA: TGTGCCAGCAGCTTAGGCCAGTCAGCCGACACCGGGGAGCTGTTTTTT. The V gene is TRBV13, the J gene TRBJ2-2; D not certain. Germline CDR1 and CDR2: PRHDT and FYEKMQ (reference sequence). The CDR3 totals 16 residues. V shed 0 bases and J shed 3 bases, with 11 bases lying between them.

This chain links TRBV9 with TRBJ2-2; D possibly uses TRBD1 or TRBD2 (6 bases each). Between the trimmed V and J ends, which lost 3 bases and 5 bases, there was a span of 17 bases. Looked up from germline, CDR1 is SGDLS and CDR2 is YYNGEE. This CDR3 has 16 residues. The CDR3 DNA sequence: TGTGCCAGCAGCGATCAACGGAGGGGGTCTACCGGGGAGCTGTTTTTT. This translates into CASSDQRRGSTGELFF.

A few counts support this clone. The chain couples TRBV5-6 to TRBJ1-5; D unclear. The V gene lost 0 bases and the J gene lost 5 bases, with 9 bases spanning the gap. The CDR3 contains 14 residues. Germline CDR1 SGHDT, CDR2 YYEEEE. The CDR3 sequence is CASSLGFGDQPQHF. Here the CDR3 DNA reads TGTGCCAGCAGCTTGGGGTTCGGAGATCAGCCCCAGCATTTT.

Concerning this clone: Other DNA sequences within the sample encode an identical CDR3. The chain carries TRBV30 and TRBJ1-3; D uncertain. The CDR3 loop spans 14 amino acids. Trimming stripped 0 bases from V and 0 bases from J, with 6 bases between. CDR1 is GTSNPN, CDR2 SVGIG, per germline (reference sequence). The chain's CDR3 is CAWSVGTSGNTIYF. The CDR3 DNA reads TGTGCCTGGAGTGTAGGAACCTCTGGAAACACCATATATTTT.

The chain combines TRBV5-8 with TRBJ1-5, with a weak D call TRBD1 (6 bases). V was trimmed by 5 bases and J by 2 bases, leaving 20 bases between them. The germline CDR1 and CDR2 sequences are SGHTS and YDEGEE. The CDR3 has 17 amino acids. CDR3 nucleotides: TGTGCCAGCAGTCCTGGAGGGGGGGCGCGGGGCAATCAGCCCCAGCATTTT. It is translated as CASSPGGGARGNQPQHF.

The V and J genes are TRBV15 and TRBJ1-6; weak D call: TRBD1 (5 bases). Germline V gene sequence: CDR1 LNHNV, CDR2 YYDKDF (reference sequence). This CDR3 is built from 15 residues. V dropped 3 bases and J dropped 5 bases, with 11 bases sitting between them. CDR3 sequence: CATSRGRTDNSPLHF. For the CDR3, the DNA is TGTGCCACCAGCAGGGGGCGGACTGATAATTCACCCCTCCACTTT.

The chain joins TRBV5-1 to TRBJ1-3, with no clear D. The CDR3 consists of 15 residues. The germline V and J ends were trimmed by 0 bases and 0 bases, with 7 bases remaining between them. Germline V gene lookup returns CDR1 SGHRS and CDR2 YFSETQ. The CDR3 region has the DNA TGCGCCAGCAGCTTGGCCGGAGGCTCTGGAAACACCATATATTTT. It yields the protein CASSLAGGSGNTIYF.

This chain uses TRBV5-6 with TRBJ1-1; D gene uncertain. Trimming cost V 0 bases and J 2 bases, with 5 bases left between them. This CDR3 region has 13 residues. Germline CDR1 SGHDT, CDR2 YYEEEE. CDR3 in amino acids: CASSLDSNTEAFF. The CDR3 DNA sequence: TGTGCCAGCAGCTTGGACAGCAACACTGAAGCTTTCTTT. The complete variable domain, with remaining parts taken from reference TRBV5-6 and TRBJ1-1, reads DAGVTQSPTHLIKTRGQQVTLRCSPKSGHDTVSWYQQALGQGPQFIFQYYEEEERQRGNFPDRFSGHQFPNYSSELNVNALLLGDSALYLCASSLDSNTEAFFGQGTRLTVV.

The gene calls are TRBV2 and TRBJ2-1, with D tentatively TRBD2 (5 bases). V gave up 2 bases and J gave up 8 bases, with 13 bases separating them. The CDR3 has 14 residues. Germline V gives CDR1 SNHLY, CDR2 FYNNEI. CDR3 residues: CASSELPERDEQFF. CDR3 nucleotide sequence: TGTGCCAGCAGTGAACTTCCCGAGAGGGATGAGCAGTTCTTC.

Here the CDR3 reads CATAQGAKGYTF. CDR3 DNA: TGTGCCACCGCTCAGGGGGCTAAGGGCTACACCTTC. The J gene is TRBJ1-2, the V gene TRBV10-3, with 8 bases aligning to TRBD1. The CDR3 contains 12 residues. The germline CDR1 and CDR2 sequences are ENHRY and SYGVKD. Trimming took 10 bases from V and 8 from J; bases not matched to a gene: 9.